This TCR beta chain is from a study of cytomegalovirus exposure and HLA in healthy donors. V shed 3 bases, J shed 6 bases, and the junction held 7 bases outside the gene matches. Germline CDR1 SGHTA, CDR2 FQGNSA. The CDR3 is 14 residues long. Amplification used 60 Vbeta primers and 13 Jbeta primers. Clones were read by immunoSEQ multiplex PCR, and TCRdb kept only the in-frame ones, dropping some. The sample table sets out approximately 120,000 clones. Study outcomes and limitations: A later analysis revealed that TCR association rates differed between HLA loci, peaking at DRB1 and bottoming out at HLA-C. According to reports, the classifier identified cytomegalovirus status with high specificity and sensitivity.

On this clone itself: Antigen specificity is unknown.

The chain uses TRBV7-2 and TRBJ2-7, with 8 bases lining up with TRBD1. Sequenced: PBMCs. This TCR was recovered from a man aged 35 to 55 in good health and CMV-seronegative. The CDR3 bases are TGTGCCAGCAGCTTCTCAGGGGGCTCGCCCGAGCAGTACTTC. Its translation is CASSFSGGSPEQYF.